The clone carrying this TCR beta chain turned up a few times. Its antigen is unidentified. The data are from a study of T cells after yellow fever vaccination. The study's findings and limits: The booster response re-showed most primary clones: approximately 95% CD4, approximately 85% CD8. Across the CD4 and CD8 compartments, a small share of clonotypes was present in both. Secondary responses were weaker yet peaked faster, day 5 versus 15.

CDR1 is SGHTA, CDR2 FQGNSA, per germline. The CDR3 spans 18 residues. The ends lost 4 bases at V and 2 bases at J; junction bases unmatched: 12. For TCR, cDNA came from 5'RACE template switching, which added a universal primer site and UMIs. TCRdb reprocessed the 5' RACE reads with MiXCR, giving one entry per CDR3 protein. Found here are some 420,000 distinct CDR3 sequences, 15% to 20% of them singletons; the top ten hold roughly a sixth. Sequencing used PBMCs, obtained before the yellow fever booster vaccination. The clonotype comes from a man aged 18 to 35 who received the YFV17D yellow fever vaccine. The chain has TRBV7-2 and TRBJ2-3; 10 bases map to TRBD2. DNA of the CDR3: TGTGCCAGCAGCTCGCCTAGCGGGGGCCATTGGTCCACAGATACGCAGTATTTT. The encoded protein is CASSSPSGGHWSTDTQYF.